This T cell receptor beta chain was observed in a study of blood T cell repertoires in COVID-19. Produced via immunoSEQ multiplex PCR; TCRdb's table is partial and in-frame only. This table holds 250,000 to 350,000 clones, around 90% found once. V lost 6 bases, J lost 2 bases, and 10 bases lay in between. This CDR3 has 13 residues. The V gene's germline CDR1 is SGHTA and CDR2 FQGNSA. This TCR came from a woman in her thirties who had recovered from COVID-19. Specimen: PBMCs or T cells enriched from blood (not recorded which). V is TRBV7-2 and J is TRBJ1-1; perhaps TRBD1 as D (5 bases). The CDR3 protein is CASRAGDNTEAFF. DNA of the CDR3: TGTGCCAGCAGGGCGGGGGACAACACTGAAGCTTTCTTT.